The 5 T cell receptor beta chains below come from one sample, sequenced in a study of blood T cells in healthy people across ages. Primed by a sample-barcoded 5' primer and a J-beta primer mix, a second PCR proceeded for about 6 to 12 cycles. TCRdb re-called the 5' RACE reads with MiXCR, one entry per CDR3 protein. The table lists about 1.4 million distinct CDR3 sequences, around 59% of them singletons. Sequenced: blood. The receptors were gathered from a young man in good health.

The CDR3 is CSAKYSGRYEQFF. CDR3 sequence (DNA): TGCAGTGCTAAATACAGTGGACGGTATGAGCAGTTCTTC. The rearrangement uses TRBV20-1 and TRBJ2-1; D unresolved. V lost 4 bases, J lost 8 bases, and 15 bases lay in between. Germline-derived CDR1 and CDR2 are DFQATT and SNEGSKA (reference sequence). The CDR3 is 13 residues long.

This clonotype has just a few counts. For the CDR3, the DNA is TGCAGCGTTTGGTTAGTGAACACTGAAGCTTTCTTT. Its translation: CSVWLVNTEAFF. This chain uses TRBV29-1 with TRBJ1-1; D is unresolved. This CDR3 has 12 residues. Trimming took off 5 bases at V and 0 bases at J, with 7 bases between the two ends. Per germline, CDR1 SQVTM and CDR2 ANQGSEA.

V is TRBV29-1 and J is TRBJ1-2, with a weak D call TRBD1 (6 bases). V was cut by 7 bases and J by 8 bases, with 14 bases left in between. This CDR3 comprises 11 residues. Germline CDR1 is SQVTM and CDR2 is ANQGSEA. CDR3 sequence reads: CSGEGGGGYTF. In nucleotides, the CDR3 is TGCAGCGGTGAGGGGGGTGGCGGCTACACCTTC. Full variable domain (missing parts from reference TRBV29-1 and TRBJ1-2): SAVISQKPSRDICQRGTSLTIQCQVDSQVTMMFWYRQQPGQSLTLIATANQGSEATYESGFVIDKFPISRPNLTFSTLTVSNMSPEDSSIYLCSGEGGGGYTFGSGTRLTVV.

This clonotype appeared once. The rearrangement links TRBV13 to TRBJ2-4, with D possibly being TRBD1 or TRBD2 (6 bases each). Matching the DNA end better, TRBJ2-7 makes the J call doubtful. In germline, CDR1 is PRHDT, CDR2 FYEKMQ (reference sequence). The CDR3 covers 16 residues. CDR3: CASSPLEVRGLYEQYF. The CDR3 bases are TGTGCCAGCAGCCCCCTGGAGGTACGGGGGCTGTACGAGCAGTACTTC.

J is TRBJ2-3 and V is TRBV7-9; D not certain. Germline CDR1 and CDR2: SEHNR and FQNEAQ (reference sequence). The V gene lost 5 bases and the J gene lost 4 bases, with 10 bases spanning the gap. The CDR3 spans 13 residues. The CDR3 DNA sequence: TGTGCCAGCAGCCCCCGTTTCGCAGATACGCAGTATTTT. Translated: CASSPRFADTQYF.